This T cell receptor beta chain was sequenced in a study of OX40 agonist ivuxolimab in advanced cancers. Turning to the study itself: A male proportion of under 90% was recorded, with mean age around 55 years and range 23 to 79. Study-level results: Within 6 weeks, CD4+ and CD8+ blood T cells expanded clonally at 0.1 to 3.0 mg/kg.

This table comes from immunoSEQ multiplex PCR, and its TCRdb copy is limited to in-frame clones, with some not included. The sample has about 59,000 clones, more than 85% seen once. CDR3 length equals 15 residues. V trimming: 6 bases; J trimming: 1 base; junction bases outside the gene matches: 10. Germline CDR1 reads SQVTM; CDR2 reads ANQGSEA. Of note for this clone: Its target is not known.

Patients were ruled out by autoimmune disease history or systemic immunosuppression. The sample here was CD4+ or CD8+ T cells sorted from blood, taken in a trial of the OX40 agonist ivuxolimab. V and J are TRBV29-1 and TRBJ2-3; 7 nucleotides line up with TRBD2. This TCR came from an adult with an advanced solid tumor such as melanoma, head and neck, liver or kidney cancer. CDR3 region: CSVGRIGRRTDTQYF. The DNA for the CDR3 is TGCAGCGTAGGTCGCATCGGGAGGCGCACAGATACGCAGTATTTT.